The 2 T cell receptor beta chains below were found in one sample sequenced in a study of pediatric ulcerative colitis. The rectum was sampled with one to two pinch biopsies at colonoscopy. Generated by immunoSEQ multiplex PCR, the TCRdb table keeps only in-frame clones and is missing some. The data contain 30,000 to 35,000 clones, about three quarters of them singletons. Sequenced: gut tissue. These receptors were taken from a boy younger than 18 with mild ulcerative colitis.

The chain links TRBV7-2 to TRBJ2-5; D is undetermined. This CDR3 region has 15 residues. Germline assignment: CDR1 SGHTA and CDR2 FQGNSA. Trimming left V 0 bases short and J 5 bases short, with 13 bases between. The DNA for the CDR3 is TGTGCCAGCAGCTTAGCAGCGACGGGTGGGGAGACCCAGTACTTC. Protein: CASSLAATGGETQYF.

The rearrangement uses TRBV30 and TRBJ2-3, with a possible D match to TRBD1 (6 bases). There are 13 residues in the CDR3. Trimming stripped 2 bases from V and 4 bases from J, with 10 bases between. Looked up from germline, CDR1 is GTSNPN and CDR2 is SVGIG (reference sequence). CDR3 in amino acids: CAWSWGRADTQYF. The CDR3, as DNA: TGTGCCTGGAGTTGGGGGCGCGCAGATACGCAGTATTTT.